This paragraph reports one T cell receptor (beta chain). This entry is derived from a study of cytomegalovirus exposure and HLA in healthy donors. Vbeta (60) and Jbeta (13) primers were used in the PCR. Here immunoSEQ multiplex PCR was the method, and the copy in TCRdb shows in-frame clones only, minus some. Counted here are 150,000 or so clones, 76% occurring once; the ten biggest clones make up approximately 3%. Germline trimming cut 5 bases from V and 7 bases from J; bases unmatched to any gene: 15. Germline V gene sequence: CDR1 SGHTA, CDR2 FQGNSA. This CDR3 region has 17 residues. V is TRBV7-2 and J is TRBJ1-2; 11 bases fit TRBD1. This TCR came from a male donor in good health and CMV-seronegative. The sample comprised PBMCs. The CDR3 is CASSTGTGGVVGGGYTF. The CDR3 DNA sequence: TGTGCCAGCAGCACCGGGACAGGGGGAGTCGTAGGCGGTGGCTACACCTTC.